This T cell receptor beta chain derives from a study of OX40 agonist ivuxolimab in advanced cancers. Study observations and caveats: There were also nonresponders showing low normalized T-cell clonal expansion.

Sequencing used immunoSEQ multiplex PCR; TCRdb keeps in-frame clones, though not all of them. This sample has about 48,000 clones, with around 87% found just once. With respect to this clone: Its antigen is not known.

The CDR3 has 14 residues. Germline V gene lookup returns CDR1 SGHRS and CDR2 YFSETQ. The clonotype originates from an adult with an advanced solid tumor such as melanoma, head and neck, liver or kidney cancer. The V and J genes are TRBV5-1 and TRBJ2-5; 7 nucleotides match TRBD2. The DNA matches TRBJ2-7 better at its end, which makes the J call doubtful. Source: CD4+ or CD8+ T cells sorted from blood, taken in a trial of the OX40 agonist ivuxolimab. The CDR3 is CASRPGGGSYEQYF. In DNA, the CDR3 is TGCGCCAGCAGACCGGGCGGCGGGAGTTACGAGCAGTACTTC.